This T cell receptor (beta chain) was sequenced for a study of T cell changes during pregnancy in multiple sclerosis. This CDR3 spans 14 amino acids. Germline values: CDR1 ENHRY, CDR2 SYGVKD. Unmatched junction bases numbered 5, after V lost 3 bases and J lost 14 bases. Sequenced by immunoSEQ multiplex PCR; TCRdb stores in-frame clones only, minus some. The table includes approximately 26,000 clones, approximately 89% detected once. This receptor was taken from a female donor with multiple sclerosis, enrolled in a pregnancy study. Specimen: CD4+ T cells from peripheral blood mononuclear cells, collected in the second trimester of pregnancy. The rearrangement joins TRBV10-3 to TRBJ2-3; TRBD2 aligns across 16 bases. Written as DNA, the CDR3 is TGTGCCATCAGTGACGGGACTAGCGGGGGGGTTCCGTATTTT. This encodes CAISDGTSGGVPYF.